The 11 T cell receptor beta chains below come from one sample, sequenced in a study of vaccination and CD4 T cells after COVID-19. Treatment of the sample: approximately 10-day PBMC culture with coronavirus spike peptide pools or control peptides (ViraFEST assay). These receptors have no identified antigens. Sequencing of DNA taken from cultured CD4+ T cells relied on the Oncomine TCR Beta short-read assay. TCRdb independently ran MiXCR on the PCR reads; one entry per CDR3 protein. This table has roughly 20,000 distinct CDR3 sequences, more than 45% appearing once. The sample consisted of CD4+ T cells from blood, cultured in vitro. These TCRs come from a human donor who had recovered from COVID-19.

The table lists this clonotype with a few counts. This chain uses TRBV20-1 with TRBJ1-1; D gene unclear. V was shortened by 0 bases and J by 5 bases, with 4 bases between the two germline ends. Germline assignment: CDR1 DFQATT and CDR2 SNEGSKA (reference sequence). This CDR3 spans 11 amino acids. The CDR3 region is CSARDGTEAFF. CDR3 in DNA: TGCAGTGCTAGAGATGGAACTGAAGCTTTCTTT.

V and J are TRBV7-9 and TRBJ2-3; D is possibly TRBD2 (5 bases). The CDR3 is made up of 14 amino acids. Between the trimmed V and J ends, which lost 2 bases and 1 base, there was a span of 7 bases. Germline V gene lookup returns CDR1 SEHNR and CDR2 FQNEAQ (reference sequence). The CDR3, as DNA: TGTGCCAGCAGCTTATTGCGGGGCACAGATACGCAGTATTTT. Its translation is CASSLLRGTDTQYF.

V gene TRBV2 combines with J gene TRBJ1-3, with a weak D call TRBD1 (5 bases). V was shortened by 7 bases and J by 2 bases, with 12 bases between the two germline ends. There are 14 residues in the CDR3. Germline CDR1 and CDR2: SNHLY and FYNNEI. The CDR3 DNA reads as TGTGCCAGCACGGGTGGGGGACCTGGAAACACCATATATTTT. It is translated as CASTGGGPGNTIYF.

This chain connects TRBV30 to TRBJ2-7; unclear D gene. Germline CDR1 is GTSNPN and CDR2 is SVGIG (reference sequence). V was clipped by 0 bases and J by 4 bases, with 13 bases between them. This CDR3 has 14 residues. CDR3 bases: TGTGCCTGGAGTGTCGAGACCGTTGGGTACGAGCAGTACTTC. Translation: CAWSVETVGYEQYF.

CDR3 protein: CANSDNDQPQHF. The DNA for the CDR3 is TGTGCCAACAGCGACAACGATCAGCCCCAGCATTTT. The V and J genes are TRBV6-1 and TRBJ1-5; D not resolved. The CDR3 runs 12 residues. The V and J ends lost 10 bases and 5 bases respectively, with 12 bases between them. Looked up from germline, CDR1 is MNHNS and CDR2 is SASEGT.

The chain joins TRBV2 to TRBJ1-6; 9 positions agree with TRBD1. The germline V gene has CDR1 SNHLY and CDR2 FYNNEI. V dropped 9 bases and J dropped 7; count of bases not matched to a gene: 4. This CDR3 has 13 residues. In nucleotides, the CDR3 is TGTGCCAGTACCGGGACAGGGAATTCACCCCTCCACTTT. This sequence encodes CASTGTGNSPLHF.

This chain joins TRBV30 and TRBJ2-7; TRBD2 matches at 10 bases. The germline CDR1 and CDR2 sequences are GTSNPN and SVGIG (reference sequence). This CDR3 has 16 amino acids. Trimming at V came to 1 base and at J to 3 bases, leaving 9 bases not matched to a gene. The CDR3 protein is CAWSELSGRAFYEQYF. DNA for the CDR3: TGTGCCTGGAGTGAATTAAGCGGGAGGGCCTTCTACGAGCAGTACTTC. The full variable domain, its missing parts supplied by reference TRBV30 and TRBJ2-7, is SQTIHQWPATLVQPVGSPLSLECTVEGTSNPNLYWYRQAAGRGLQLLFYSVGIGQISSEVPQNLSASRPQDRQFILSSKKLLLSDSGFYLCAWSELSGRAFYEQYFGPGTRLTVT.

The chain links TRBV11-2 to TRBJ2-2; 10 nucleotides match TRBD1. Trimming took 5 bases from V and 5 from J; bases not matched to a gene: 5. Germline CDR1 SGHAT, CDR2 FQNNGV. CDR3 length: 15 residues. The chain's CDR3 is CASSPSGQGTGELFF. CDR3 in DNA: TGTGCCAGCAGCCCTTCGGGACAGGGGACCGGGGAGCTGTTTTTT.

V gene TRBV20-1 combines with J gene TRBJ2-5, with 9 bases fitting TRBD2. CDR1 and CDR2 from the germline V gene are DFQATT and SNEGSKA (reference sequence). The length of the CDR3 is 14 residues. V shed 0 bases and J 4 bases; nucleotides not matched to a gene: 3. The CDR3 protein is CSARDRREGETQYF. Written as DNA, the CDR3 is TGCAGTGCTAGAGATAGGCGGGAGGGAGAGACCCAGTACTTC.

CDR3 amino acids: CASSELGDTQYF. CDR3 sequence (DNA): TGTGCCAGCAGTGAGTTAGGGGATACGCAGTATTTT. The chain recombines TRBV6-1 with TRBJ2-3; D remains ambiguous. Per germline, CDR1 MNHNS and CDR2 SASEGT. The V end lost 3 bases, the J end lost 6 bases, and 7 bases lay between the germline ends. The CDR3 contains 12 residues.

The chain couples TRBV20-1 to TRBJ1-5; D is perhaps TRBD1 (5 bases). This CDR3 has 21 residues. Trimming stripped 5 bases from V and 0 bases from J, with 32 bases between. Germline V CDR1 and CDR2: DFQATT, SNEGSKA (reference sequence). CDR3 sequence reads: CSASKAQGGRPIIFSNQPQHF. The CDR3 nucleotides read TGCAGTGCTTCAAAGGCGCAGGGCGGACGTCCCATAATCTTTAGCAATCAGCCCCAGCATTTT.